The 10 T cell receptor beta chains given below trace back to one sample, sequenced in a study of cytomegalovirus exposure and HLA in healthy donors. Primers for the PCR totalled 60 Vbeta and 13 Jbeta. The repertoire was sequenced with immunoSEQ multiplex PCR; TCRdb's copy has only in-frame clones and lacks some. The sample shows 70,000 to 95,000 clones, around 80% of them seen only once. The specimen sequenced was PBMCs. These receptors all come from a man aged 18 to 30 in good health and CMV-seronegative.

As regards this clone: This specimen includes other DNA sequences encoding the same CDR3. The chain carries TRBV5-8 and TRBJ2-3; 12 bases are shared with TRBD2. The germline gives CDR1 SGHTS, CDR2 YDEGEE. J was trimmed by 3 bases and V by 4 bases; bases with no gene match: 6. This CDR3 has 16 residues. In DNA, the CDR3 is TGTGCCAGCAGCCCTTGGACTAGCGGGGAAACAGATACGCAGTATTTT. This codes for CASSPWTSGETDTQYF.

The chain uses TRBV4-2 and TRBJ1-2; TRBD1 might be the D (6 bases). Trimming shortened V by 0 bases and J by 2 bases, and 10 bases separated the two germline ends. The CDR3 extends over 15 amino acids. Germline CDR1 LGHNA, CDR2 YNFKEQ. CDR3 nucleotides: TGTGCCAGCAGCCAAGAGAGGGACACAAACTATGGCTACACCTTC. It is translated as CASSQERDTNYGYTF.

This chain joins TRBV18 and TRBJ2-5; D unclear. The CDR3 runs 14 residues. Germline CDR1 KGHSH, CDR2 LQKENI. The ends were cut back, 3 bases at V and 0 bases at J, with 8 bases in the middle. The CDR3 sequence: CASSPPEYQETQYF. CDR3 DNA: TGTGCCAGCTCACCTCCGGAGTACCAAGAGACCCAGTACTTC.

The V call is TRBV19, the J call TRBJ1-5; TRBD1 matches at 9 bases. CDR3 size: 15 residues. With V trimmed by 1 base and J by 2 bases, 0 bases remained unmatched. CDR1 is LNHDA, CDR2 SQIVND, per germline (reference sequence). The CDR3 bases are TGTGCCAGTAGTATAGGGGACAGGGGCAATCAGCCCCAGCATTTT. Translation: CASSIGDRGNQPQHF.

This clone has just one count. The chain joins TRBV13 to TRBJ2-1, with D hard to call. V lost 2 bases and J lost 0, with 8 bases in between. The CDR3 consists of 15 residues. Germline loops: CDR1 PRHDT, CDR2 FYEKMQ (reference sequence). CDR3 in DNA: TGTGCCAGCAGCTTATTTGATAGCTCCTACAATGAGCAGTTCTTC. This gives the protein CASSLFDSSYNEQFF. Complete variable domain (other parts from reference TRBV13 and TRBJ2-1): AAGVIQSPRHLIKEKRETATLKCYPIPRHDTVYWYQQGPGQDPQFLISFYEKMQSDKGSIPDRFSAQQFSDYHSELNMSSLELGDSALYFCASSLFDSSYNEQFFGPGTRLTVL.

The chain couples TRBV11-2 to TRBJ2-3; 7 positions match TRBD1. The V gene end was trimmed by 1 base and the J gene end by 6 bases; junction bases not matched to a gene: 7. Germline values: CDR1 SGHAT, CDR2 FQNNGV. The CDR3 totals 15 residues. CDR3 sequence reads: CASSLGPTGRDTQYF. CDR3 nucleotides: TGTGCCAGCAGCTTAGGCCCGACAGGGCGGGATACGCAGTATTTT.

This chain joins TRBV28 and TRBJ1-6, with D hard to call. CDR3 length equals 16 residues. Germline-derived CDR1 and CDR2 are MDHEN and SYDVKM. V dropped 5 bases and J dropped 0 bases, with 11 bases sitting between them. CDR3 sequence (DNA): TGTGCCAGCAGTCCAACCGGGAGCTCCTATAATTCACCCCTCCACTTT. Translated, it gives CASSPTGSSYNSPLHF.

In its sample, this clone was seen once. The V gene is TRBV6-5, the J gene TRBJ1-1, with a tentative D call TRBD1 (6 bases). The V end lost 0 bases, the J end lost 3 bases, and 11 bases lay between the germline ends. Germline V gives CDR1 MNHEY, CDR2 SVGAGI. This CDR3 contains 15 residues. The CDR3 coding sequence is TGTGCCAGCAGTTACTCGCGGAACAGGGACACTGAAGCTTTCTTT. Translated: CASSYSRNRDTEAFF.

The genes are TRBV5-6 and TRBJ1-5; D is possibly TRBD1 (5 bases). The CDR3 consists of 16 residues. V was cut by 2 bases and J by 0 bases, with 12 bases left in between. CDR1 and CDR2 (germline): SGHDT, YYEEEE. The CDR3 DNA sequence: TGTGCCAGCAGCTTCGGGACTTTCCGTAGCAATCAGCCCCAGCATTTT. Amino acids: CASSFGTFRSNQPQHF.

V usage is TRBV5-1 and J usage is TRBJ2-7; perhaps TRBD1 as D (5 bases). The V gene lost 4 bases and the J gene lost 5 bases, with 13 bases spanning the gap. CDR3 size: 13 residues. CDR1 is SGHRS, CDR2 YFSETQ, per germline. The CDR3 protein is CASSNEGRDEQYF. CDR3 DNA: TGCGCCAGCAGCAACGAAGGCAGGGACGAGCAGTACTTC. The variable domain in full, completed from reference TRBV5-1 and TRBJ2-7, reads KAGVTQTPRYLIKTRGQQVTLSCSPISGHRSVSWYQQTPGQGLQFLFEYFSETQRNKGNFPGRFSGRQFSNSRSEMNVSTLELGDSALYLCASSNEGRDEQYFGPGTRLTVT.